This TCR beta chain was found in a study of cytomegalovirus exposure and HLA in healthy donors. On the study more broadly: Earlier results showed roughly 120 million unique TCR beta sequences derived from about 179 million T cells. Broader study findings: Later analysis identified about 18,000 TCR beta sequences associated with HLA alleles, using a false discovery rate threshold of 0.05. The Asian-associated ancestry cluster reportedly had fewer N-insertions than the approximately 700-donor mean in a later analysis. In a later analysis, CMV-associated beta chains were mostly HLA-associated, it appeared.

On this clone itself: Its specificity is unknown.

PCR amplification relied on 60 Vbeta primers (plus 13 Jbeta primers). TCRdb keeps only in-frame clones here, not all; method: immunoSEQ multiplex PCR. Its listing shows some 75,000 clones. Per germline, CDR1 WNHNN and CDR2 SYGVQD (reference sequence). The CDR3 covers 13 residues. V was pared by 6 bases and J by 2 bases, with 11 bases between. Sequenced material: PBMCs. This chain joins TRBV10-1 and TRBJ2-7, with a tentative D call TRBD1 (6 bases). The TCR was taken from a female donor in good health and CMV-seropositive. This CDR3 is CASRNRAAYEQYF. CDR3 in DNA: TGCGCCAGCAGAAACAGGGCGGCCTACGAGCAGTACTTC.